These 8 T cell receptor beta chains were sequenced from one sample in a study of monozygotic twins with inflammatory bowel disease. After re-calling the 5' RACE reads, TCRdb lists one entry per CDR3 protein, DNA absent. The sample has 300,000 to 400,000 distinct CDR3 sequences. Sequences were obtained from blood. These receptors all come from a human donor with ulcerative colitis or Crohn's disease, or a healthy co-twin of an affected twin (not recorded which).

The chain has TRBV5-5 and TRBJ1-5. The CDR3 extends over 13 amino acids. The germline V gene encodes CDR1 SGHKS and CDR2 YYEKEE (reference sequence). The CDR3 reads CASSLNTNQPQHF.

This chain connects TRBV2 to TRBJ2-3. CDR1 and CDR2 (germline): SNHLY, FYNNEI. This CDR3 is built from 12 residues. This CDR3 is CASRLYTDTQYF.

This sequence joins TRBV28 and TRBJ1-2. Germline V gene lookup returns CDR1 MDHEN and CDR2 SYDVKM. This CDR3 region has 14 residues. CDR3 residues: CASSSGGVIYGYTF.

The J gene is TRBJ1-3, the V gene TRBV12-3 or TRBV12-4. CDR3 length equals 13 residues. CDR3 amino acids: CASRYSPGNTIYF.

This CDR3 reads CASSLSHRGYTF. The chain has TRBV12-3 or TRBV12-4 and TRBJ1-2; lacking DNA, the TRBD1 call made by TCRdb goes unchecked. The CDR3 is 12 amino acids.

The chain joins TRBV20-1 to TRBJ2-7; TCRdb returns TRBD2, unconfirmable since there is no DNA. Germline V lookup: CDR1 DFQATT, CDR2 SNEGSKA (reference sequence). The CDR3 is 13 amino acids. CDR3: CSASLAGAYKQYF.

The J gene is TRBJ2-1, the V gene TRBV6-5; with no DNA, the TCRdb D assignment of TRBD2 cannot be verified. The CDR3 runs 13 residues. The germline V gene encodes CDR1 MNHEY and CDR2 SVGAGI. This chain's CDR3 is CASRASPYNEQFF.

The rearrangement uses TRBV7-2 and TRBJ2-5; the TCRdb call, TRBD2, lacks DNA for checking. The CDR3 extends over 16 amino acids. Germline assignment: CDR1 SGHTA and CDR2 FQGNSA. The CDR3 reads CASSSKSGGTTETQYF.